This T cell receptor beta chain was identified in a study of T cells in Graves' hyperthyroidism and ophthalmopathy. At the level of the study: Sampling of peripheral blood happened at initial diagnosis, prior to any treatment.

Out of roughly 10 ml of fresh peripheral blood came the PBMCs. What was amplified from RNA transcripts were TCR beta CDR3 regions. TCR CDR3 regions were first amplified by RT-PCR with HTBI primers. TCRdb ran MiXCR on the multiplex PCR reads and lists one entry per CDR3 protein. The profile shows under 350,000 distinct CDR3 sequences, approximately 15% of them singletons. This clonotype was seen at least ten times. Germline-derived CDR1 and CDR2 are LGHDT and YNNKEL (reference sequence). Deletions cut 0 bases from V and 2 bases from J, with 24 bases between. This CDR3 comprises 20 residues. This rearrangement joins TRBV3-1 to TRBJ2-3, with a tentative D call TRBD1 (5 bases). The sample comprised blood. This TCR was sampled from a woman in her sixties or seventies with Graves' ophthalmopathy. CDR3 protein: CASSQEEWFQGKSVTDTQYF. For the CDR3, the DNA is TGTGCCAGCAGCCAAGAAGAATGGTTTCAGGGCAAGAGTGTCACAGATACGCAGTATTTT.